Each of the 24 T cell receptor beta chains below was sequenced from the same sample in a study of T cell repertoires in cytomegalovirus infection. TCRdb recomputed calls from the reads with MiXCR, one row per CDR3 protein. Here the sample spans around 350,000 distinct CDR3 sequences, less than 20% being singletons. The material sequenced was PBMCs. The receptors were gathered from a human donor in good health (CMV status not recorded). Some clones in this sample may be carry-over from other donors' samples.

This clonotype came up many times. V gene TRBV2 combines with J gene TRBJ2-1; TRBD2 matches at 7 bases. Per the germline V gene, CDR1 is SNHLY and CDR2 is FYNNEI. J lost 12 bases, V lost 4 bases, and 3 bases had no gene match. The CDR3 spans 11 residues. CDR3 in amino acids: CASSGSGAQFF. The CDR3 bases are TGTGCCAGCAGTGGGAGCGGGGCGCAGTTCTTC.

This clonotype occurred a few times. The chain is built from TRBV6-6 and TRBJ2-1; TRBD2 agrees at 11 bases. The CDR3 has 14 residues. Germline CDR1 and CDR2: MNHNY and SVGAGI (reference sequence). The V and J ends lost 6 bases and 6 bases, in that order; junction bases with no gene match: 4. DNA of the CDR3: TGTGCCAGCAGGTCTAGCGGGGGGTTCAATGAGCAGTTCTTC. It codes for CASRSSGGFNEQFF.

This clonotype was counted a few times. The J gene is TRBJ2-1, the V gene TRBV12-3 or TRBV12-4; D is unclear. The CDR3 consists of 15 residues. The ends were cut back, 6 bases at V and 3 bases at J, with 15 bases in the middle. The CDR3 DNA sequence: TGTGCCAGCAGGAGCCGGGCCACAGACTACAATGAGCAGTTCTTC. Protein: CASRSRATDYNEQFF.

The V and J genes are TRBV20-1 and TRBJ2-3; TRBD2 matches 8 bases. The ends lost 4 bases at V and 2 bases at J; junction bases unmatched: 5. The CDR3 extends over 14 amino acids. The germline CDR1 and CDR2 sequences are DFQATT and SNEGSKA (reference sequence). CDR3 coding DNA: TGCAGTGCTAAACTAGCGGAGTACACAGATACGCAGTATTTT. Translating it yields CSAKLAEYTDTQYF.

The chain couples TRBV18 to TRBJ1-3; TRBD1 might be the D (6 bases). V was pared by 3 bases and J by 4 bases, with 16 bases between. Germline V lookup: CDR1 KGHSH, CDR2 LQKENI. The CDR3 sequence is 16 residues long. The chain's CDR3 is CASSPVQGQSGNTIYF. The CDR3 bases are TGTGCCAGCTCACCTGTGCAGGGGCAATCGGGAAACACCATATATTTT.

This clonotype has only a few counts. The chain has TRBV14 and TRBJ1-1, with D tentatively TRBD1 (5 bases). V lost 1 base and J 4 bases, leaving 10 bases between the germline ends. The CDR3 spans 14 residues. Germline V gene data show CDR1 as SGHDN and CDR2 as FVKESK. The CDR3 DNA is TGTGCCAGCAGCCAAGGAGGGGTTTCCACTGAAGCTTTCTTT. Translating it yields CASSQGGVSTEAFF.

In this sample, this clonotype turned up a few times. The chain has TRBV29-1 and TRBJ1-5, with D possibly TRBD1 on 5 matching bases. CDR1 and CDR2 from the germline V gene are SQVTM and ANQGSEA. Trimming stripped 4 bases from V and 4 bases from J, with 8 bases between. This CDR3 has 12 residues. As DNA, the CDR3 is TGCAGCGTTGGGGGGGGGAATCAGCCCCAGCATTTT. Its protein is CSVGGGNQPQHF.

The chain recombines TRBV7-2 with TRBJ1-4, with D perhaps TRBD1 (5 bases). The germline gives CDR1 SGHTA, CDR2 FQGNSA. The CDR3 covers 15 residues. Trimming took off 0 bases at V and 11 bases at J, with 16 bases between the two ends. CDR3 nucleotide sequence: TGTGCCAGCAGCTTAGCGGGGACCAGTGGGGGGAAACTGTTTTTT. Protein sequence: CASSLAGTSGGKLFF.

The V call is TRBV6-8, the J call TRBJ1-1; the D gene is possibly TRBD1 (5 bases). CDR1 and CDR2 (germline): MNHGY, SAAAGT. With 5 bases removed from V and 0 bases from J, the gap between germline ends came to 13 bases. The CDR3 totals 15 residues. The CDR3 sequence is CASSRSTALNTEAFF. The DNA of the CDR3 is TGTGCCAGCAGTCGATCGACAGCCCTGAACACTGAAGCTTTCTTT.

V usage is TRBV19 and J usage is TRBJ1-5; possibly TRBD1 for D (5 bases). Looked up from germline, CDR1 is LNHDA and CDR2 is SQIVND (reference sequence). V lost 5 bases to trimming and J lost 0 bases, with 17 bases between them. The CDR3 contains 17 residues. CDR3 sequence (DNA): TGTGCCAGTAGTGTCATTTGGACAATAATTAGCAATCAGCCCCAGCATTTT. Translation: CASSVIWTIISNQPQHF. The variable domain in full, with the rest retrieved from reference TRBV19 and TRBJ1-5, is DGGITQSPKYLFRKEGQNVTLSCEQNLNHDAMYWYRQDPGQGLRLIYYSQIVNDFQKGDIAEGYSVSREKKESFPLTVTSAQKNPTAFYLCASSVIWTIISNQPQHFGDGTRLSIL.

This clonotype has a count of ten or more. The V call is TRBV6-1, the J call TRBJ1-6; no clear D. This CDR3 contains 12 residues. V lost 6 bases, J lost 7 bases, and 7 bases lay in between. Germline CDR1 and CDR2: MNHNS and SASEGT. CDR3 amino acids: CASRNNNSPLHF. CDR3 sequence (DNA): TGTGCCAGCAGAAACAACAATTCACCCCTCCACTTT.

This clonotype was observed a few times. The DNA of the CDR3 is TGCAGTGCTAGAGAGATCAGGGGAGCCAATGCTTTCTTT. This translates into CSAREIRGANAFF. This chain joins TRBV20-1 and TRBJ1-1; TRBD1 is a possible D gene (6 bases). The V and J ends lost 0 bases and 11 bases respectively, with 16 bases between them. The CDR3 consists of 13 residues. CDR1 is DFQATT and CDR2 is SNEGSKA in the germline V gene (reference sequence).

This clonotype was counted between two and nine times. The rearrangement links TRBV6-2 or TRBV6-3 to TRBJ1-5; no firm D call. CDR3 size: 12 residues. Germline values: CDR1 MNHEY, CDR2 SVGEGT. Deletions cut 3 bases from V and 5 bases from J, with 5 bases between. The CDR3 DNA reads TGTGCCAGCAGTTATGCGGATCAGCCCCAGCATTTT. Its protein is CASSYADQPQHF.

This clonotype was picked up many times. This rearrangement joins TRBV7-2 to TRBJ2-1, with D perhaps TRBD1 (6 bases). Germline V CDR1 and CDR2: SGHTA, FQGNSA. This CDR3 is built from 14 residues. V was cut by 2 bases and J by 10 bases, with 15 bases left in between. DNA of the CDR3: TGTGCCAGCAGCTTAATGGGGGCCCCCGCGGAGCAGTTCTTC. It codes for CASSLMGAPAEQFF. Full variable domain (rest looked up from reference TRBV7-2 and TRBJ2-1): GAGVSQSPSNKVTEKGKDVELRCDPISGHTALYWYRQSLGQGLEFLIYFQGNSAPDKSGLPSDRFSAERTGGSVSTLTIQRTQQEDSAVYLCASSLMGAPAEQFFGPGTRLTVL.

In its sample, this clonotype was seen many times. The genes are TRBV6-2 or TRBV6-3 and TRBJ1-1; a possible D gene is TRBD1 (5 bases). Trimming stripped 7 bases from V and 0 bases from J, with 12 bases between. The CDR3 extends over 14 amino acids. CDR1 MNHEY and CDR2 SVGEGT come from the germline V gene. The CDR3 coding sequence is TGTGCCAGCAAACTGGAGGGGCTGAACACTGAAGCTTTCTTT. It encodes CASKLEGLNTEAFF.

The V gene is TRBV5-5, the J gene TRBJ1-1; D unclear. Germline loops: CDR1 SGHKS, CDR2 YYEKEE (reference sequence). This CDR3 is built from 14 residues. Trimming removed 2 bases from V and 1 base from J, with 9 bases in between. The CDR3 DNA follows: TGTGCCAGCAGCTTTTCTGTGGGGAACACTGAAGCTTTCTTT. Translation gives CASSFSVGNTEAFF.

This clonotype has a count of ten or more. The rearrangement joins TRBV19 to TRBJ1-2; D not certain. The CDR3 length is 11 residues. Germline V gives CDR1 LNHDA, CDR2 SQIVND (reference sequence). Trimming took off 3 bases at V and 1 base at J, with 0 bases between the two ends. CDR3 protein: CASSINYGYTF. CDR3 DNA: TGTGCCAGTAGTATTAACTATGGCTACACCTTC.

V is TRBV6-2 or TRBV6-3 and J is TRBJ2-7; TRBD2 might be the D (7 bases). Germline-derived CDR1 and CDR2 are MNHEY and SVGEGT. Trimming took off 7 bases at V and 0 bases at J, with 19 bases between the two ends. The CDR3 is 16 residues long. The CDR3 sequence: CASTDRAGASSYEQYF. The DNA for the CDR3 is TGTGCCAGCACCGATCGCGCGGGGGCAAGCTCCTACGAGCAGTACTTC.

J is TRBJ2-5 and V is TRBV5-4; a weak D match, TRBD2 (7 bases). The CDR3 covers 14 residues. The V end was cut by 9 bases, the J end by 3 bases, with 18 bases between. CDR1 is SGHNT and CDR2 is YYREEE in the germline V gene (reference sequence). The CDR3 protein is CATRSGGREETQYF. For the CDR3, the DNA is TGTGCCACCCGCTCCGGGGGGCGGGAAGAGACCCAGTACTTC.

This clonotype came up many times. V gene TRBV29-1 combines with J gene TRBJ1-2, with D possibly being TRBD1 (5 bases). V lost 6 bases and J 6 bases, leaving 14 bases between the germline ends. The germline V gene encodes CDR1 SQVTM and CDR2 ANQGSEA. CDR3 length: 12 amino acids. The CDR3 nucleotides read TGCAGCGTCGCAGCCCTCAGGGATGGCTACACCTTC. Translation gives CSVAALRDGYTF.

V is TRBV29-1 and J is TRBJ2-1; 12 bases align to TRBD1. Germline CDR1 SQVTM, CDR2 ANQGSEA. V gave up 7 bases and J gave up 7 bases; unmatched junction bases: 2. This CDR3 contains 12 residues. CDR3 sequence (DNA): TGCAGCGCGGGACAGGGGGCAAATGAGCAGTTCTTC. Protein product: CSAGQGANEQFF.

This clonotype was seen ten or more times. The chain recombines TRBV7-2 with TRBJ2-3; perhaps TRBD2 as D (5 bases). The germline V gene encodes CDR1 SGHTA and CDR2 FQGNSA. V dropped 2 bases and J dropped 3 bases, with 15 bases sitting between them. The CDR3 runs to 16 residues. The CDR3 here is CASSLWLARRTDTQYF. CDR3 in DNA: TGTGCCAGCAGCTTATGGCTGGCCAGGAGGACAGATACGCAGTATTTT.

V is TRBV7-2 and J is TRBJ2-2; no definite D call. Germline CDR1 is SGHTA and CDR2 is FQGNSA. The CDR3 sequence is 11 residues long. With 3 bases removed from V and 11 bases from J, the gap between germline ends came to 7 bases. Here the CDR3 DNA reads TGTGCCAGCAGCTTCTGGGGAGAGCTGTTTTTT. Protein sequence: CASSFWGELFF.

CDR3 coding DNA: TGTGCCAGCAGCCCCCTGGGACTAGCGGGCCAAGAGACCCAGTACTTC. Amino acid sequence: CASSPLGLAGQETQYF. The chain recombines TRBV3-1 with TRBJ2-5, with 12 bases that match TRBD2. Trimming cost V 4 bases and J 1 base; bases outside gene matches: 4. Germline lookup yields CDR1 LGHDT and CDR2 YNNKEL (reference sequence). This CDR3 region has 16 residues.